This T cell receptor beta chain was obtained from a study of shared clonotypes between healthy human individuals. Study-level background: Per donor, CD8 memory used one plate, CD8 naive used two, CD4 memory used three and CD4 naive used three.

V lost 5 bases to trimming and J lost 7 bases; unmatched junction nucleotides: 7. Germline CDR1 reads SGHTA; CDR2 reads FQGTGA. This CDR3 comprises 15 residues. Sorted-subset replicate PCRs used 200 ng of genomic DNA. This amount corresponded to about 30,000 T cell genomes. Libraries were prepared by immunoSEQ multiplex PCR; TCRdb keeps only in-frame clonotypes and omits some of them. The sample lists over 2 million clones; about nine tenths were seen once. Sample: naive CD4+ T cells from PBMCs. Subset denoted: CD45RA+ positively selected. The source is a man aged 18-30 years in good health. Some clones in this sample may be carry-over from other donors' samples. The J gene is TRBJ2-3, the V gene TRBV7-3, with 12 bases fitting TRBD2. CDR3 in DNA: TGTGCCAGCAGCCCGACTAGCGGGAGAGGGAATACGCAGTATTTT. It translates to CASSPTSGRGNTQYF.